These T cell receptor beta chains were read from a single sample in a study of cytotoxic CD8 clonotypes in ibrutinib-treated CLL. This table comes from immunoSEQ multiplex PCR, and its TCRdb copy is limited to in-frame clones, with some not included. The data hold about 84,000 clones, with about 86% observed a single time. The specimen was PBMCs, collected before ibrutinib treatment. These receptors were taken from a human donor with chronic lymphocytic leukemia. Both conserved end residues are part of each CDR3. A D gene is named only where the DNA matches it firmly. Only part of the rows carry a size: once, few, many, or a class if the clone is expanded.

D	size	V	J	DNA	CDR3
-	-	TRBV4-1	TRBJ2-4	TGCGCCAGCAGCCAATTGCTGGGATCCAAAAACATTCAGTACTTC	CASSQLLGSKNIQYF
-	few	TRBV14	TRBJ2-5	TGTGCCAGCAGCCAACTTTCGGCACTCCAAGAGACCCAGTACTTC	CASSQLSALQETQYF
TRBD1	-	TRBV6-5	TRBJ2-7	TGTGCCAGCAGTCGACAGGGGAACGAGCAGTACTTC	CASSRQGNEQYF
-	-	TRBV14	TRBJ1-1	TGTGCCAGCACCCAAAGGGGGTTTTGGGATGGCGGCACTGAAGCTTTCTTT	CASTQRGFWDGGTEAFF
-	-	TRBV4-1	TRBJ2-7	TGCGCCAGCAGCCAAGATTTTGGGCAGGGATTGTCCTACGAGCAGTACTTC	CASSQDFGQGLSYEQYF
TRBD2	-	TRBV9	TRBJ2-3	TGTGCCAGCAGCACCTATCAGGGGACGGGACTAGCGAGAACCCTGAACACAGATACGCAGTATTTT	CASSTYQGTGLARTLNTDTQYF
-	-	TRBV30	TRBJ2-1	TGTGCCTGGAGTGTCCTGAGCGGAAGGTCCTACAATGAGCAGTTCTTC	CAWSVLSGRSYNEQFF
TRBD1	-	TRBV2	TRBJ1-2	TGTGCCAGCAGAGCTCGGACAGGGCTGAGCTATGGCTACACCTTC	CASRARTGLSYGYTF
TRBD1	few	TRBV27	TRBJ1-5	TGTGCCAGCAGTTTTCAGGGGGTCAGCAATCAGCCCCAGCATTTT	CASSFQGVSNQPQHF
-	-	TRBV19	TRBJ1-2	TGTGCCAGTAGTGATACAGGGACTGAAAACTATGGCTACACCTTC	CASSDTGTENYGYTF
TRBD1	-	TRBV6-5	TRBJ1-3	TGTGCCAGCAGGCCTACAGGGGTTACCGGAAACACCATATATTTT	CASRPTGVTGNTIYF
-	-	TRBV9	TRBJ2-7	TGTGCCAGCAGCACCACCGTAGGACCGGGCGAGCAGTACTTC	CASSTTVGPGEQYF
-	-	TRBV27	TRBJ1-5	TGTGCCAGCAGCCTGGACGTCGCTCAGCCCCAGCATTTT	CASSLDVAQPQHF
-	-	TRBV28	TRBJ1-2	TGTGCCAGCAGTTTAAACACCCGTTGGGCCTATGGCTACACCTTC	CASSLNTRWAYGYTF
TRBD2	-	TRBV13	TRBJ2-1	TGTGCCAGCAGCATAGCGGGAGAAGGCTACAATGAGCAGTTCTTC	CASSIAGEGYNEQFF
-	-	TRBV5-1	TRBJ2-3	TGCGCCAGCAGCTTGGTAGAGGGGCGTACAGATACGCAGTATTTT	CASSLVEGRTDTQYF
-	-	TRBV29-1	TRBJ2-3	TGCAGCGTTGGACACCGGACTAGCACAGATACGCAGTATTTT	CSVGHRTSTDTQYF
-	many	TRBV7-2	TRBJ1-3	TGTGCCAGCAGCTCGGCGACAGGTGCGGGAAACACCATATATTTT	CASSSATGAGNTIYF
-	-	TRBV1	TRBJ2-3	TGCACCAGCAGCCAAGAGGGCTACTCGCAGATAAGCACAGATACGCAGTATTTT	CTSSQEGYSQISTDTQYF
TRBD1	-	TRBV6-5	TRBJ1-2	TGTGCCAGCAGTCAGACAGGGATTCCTAACTATGGCTACACCTTC	CASSQTGIPNYGYTF
TRBD1	-	TRBV11-2	TRBJ1-3	TGTGCCAGCAGCCCGAGGACAGGGAGTGGAAACACCATATATTTT	CASSPRTGSGNTIYF
-	-	TRBV28	TRBJ1-5	TGTGCCAGCAGTTTAATCTCCCATAGCAATCAGCCCCAGCATTTT	CASSLISHSNQPQHF
-	-	TRBV4-2	TRBJ2-1	TGTGCCAGCAGCCAAAGCGTAGGGGACAATGAGCAGTTCTTC	CASSQSVGDNEQFF
-	-	TRBV28	TRBJ1-5	TGTGCCAGCACGGGGAGTAGTAGCAATCAGCCCCAGCATTTT	CASTGSSSNQPQHF
-	once	TRBV19	TRBJ2-1	TGTGCCAGTAGACCCTCGGTAGTGGGCTACAATGAGCAGTTCTTC	CASRPSVVGYNEQFF
-	-	TRBV2	TRBJ1-5	TGTGCCAGCAGCCGGATACCCGATAGCAATCAGCCCCAGCATTTT	CASSRIPDSNQPQHF
TRBD1	-	TRBV7-9	TRBJ2-1	TGTGCCAGCAGTCCGATCGGGACAGGTAACAATGAGCAGTTCTTC	CASSPIGTGNNEQFF
-	-	TRBV7-7	TRBJ2-5	TGTGCCAGCAGCGGAACAGGGACCTCCGAGACCCAGTACTTC	CASSGTGTSETQYF
-	-	TRBV30	TRBJ1-4	TGTGCCTGGAGTGCTGGGGTACTCGGGAAACTGTTTTTT	CAWSAGVLGKLFF
TRBD1	-	TRBV19	TRBJ1-5	TGTGCCAGTAGTCCCGGGACAGGTAGACTCAGCAATCAGCCCCAGCATTTT	CASSPGTGRLSNQPQHF
-	-	TRBV30	TRBJ1-1	TGTGCCTGGAGTAAATTACGACTGGCCACTGAAGCTTTCTTT	CAWSKLRLATEAFF
-	-	TRBV4-1	TRBJ2-7	TGCGCCAGCAGCCAAGGGGCAGAACCGACCGAGCAGTACTTC	CASSQGAEPTEQYF
-	-	TRBV5-4	TRBJ1-4	TGTGCCAGCAGCGGGGGAAGACAGACCCCTAATGAAAAACTGTTTTTT	CASSGGRQTPNEKLFF
-	-	TRBV6-5	TRBJ1-1	TGTGCCAGCAGCCGGGCAGGCTCAAATGAAGCTTTCTTT	CASSRAGSNEAFF
-	once	TRBV6-5	TRBJ2-7	TGTGCCAGCAGTGCCGACTGGGGCGAGCAGTACTTC	CASSADWGEQYF
-	-	TRBV7-3	TRBJ2-2	TGTGCCAGCAGCCCACCGGGACGGGACGGGGAGCTGTTTTTT	CASSPPGRDGELFF
TRBD2	-	TRBV19	TRBJ2-7	TGTGCCAGTAGTGCCAGACTAGCGGGAGAGGCCGAGCAGTACTTC	CASSARLAGEAEQYF
-	-	TRBV7-2	TRBJ2-7	TGTGCCAGCAGCTTAATCGCGCCAATAGGTATATCAACCTACGAGCAGTACTTC	CASSLIAPIGISTYEQYF
-	-	TRBV10-2	TRBJ2-7	TGCGCCAGCAGTGGGGTGCAGGAGAACGAGCAGTACTTC	CASSGVQENEQYF
TRBD1	-	TRBV28	TRBJ2-1	TGTGCCAGCAGTGGCGGACAGGGGAGGGAGCAGTTCTTC	CASSGGQGREQFF
TRBD2	-	TRBV7-9	TRBJ2-7	TGTGCCAGCAGCTCTCCCCGGCGGGAGAGTTACGAGCAGTACTTC	CASSSPRRESYEQYF
-	-	TRBV28	TRBJ1-2	TGTGCCAGCAGTTTCGACGGAAGGGGTGGCTACACCTTC	CASSFDGRGGYTF
TRBD2	-	TRBV27	TRBJ2-7	TGTGCCAGCAGTCCGGGAGGGGCCTACGAGCAGTACTTC	CASSPGGAYEQYF
-	few	TRBV7-3	TRBJ1-3	TGTGCCAGCAGCTTACACCGCCCGGACTCTGGAAACACCATATATTTT	CASSLHRPDSGNTIYF
-	-	TRBV5-1	TRBJ2-1	TGCGCCAGCAGCTCACCGGGACTCGAGCAGTTCTTC	CASSSPGLEQFF
-	-	TRBV7-6	TRBJ2-2	TGTGCCAGCAGTGCCTACCAGAACACCGGGGAGCTGTTTTTT	CASSAYQNTGELFF
-	-	TRBV30	TRBJ2-3	TGTGCCTGGGCGGATGCCACAGATACGCAGTATTTT	CAWADATDTQYF
TRBD1	-	TRBV5-4	TRBJ2-7	TGTGCCAGCAGCTTGCGGGGGACAGGGACCCACGAGCAGTACTTC	CASSLRGTGTHEQYF
-	-	TRBV12-1	TRBJ1-2	TGTGCCAGCAGCTACCGGACAGGGAAGACACCCTTTAGGGGCTACACCTTC	CASSYRTGKTPFRGYTF
-	few	TRBV28	TRBJ2-5	TGTGCCAGCAGTTTTTCCGGGTCCGTCGGCCAAGAGACCCAGTACTTC	CASSFSGSVGQETQYF
-	-	TRBV9	TRBJ2-7	TGTGCCAGCAGCCCCGGTGGGCATTACGAGCAGTACTTC	CASSPGGHYEQYF
-	-	TRBV11-3	TRBJ1-2	TGTGCCAGCAGCTTGAGAGGCCAGGGCCACCGTGGCTACACCTTC	CASSLRGQGHRGYTF
TRBD1	-	TRBV18	TRBJ1-2	TGTGCCAGCTCACCCAGGACAGGCGCCGGGCCCTTGTTTAACTATGGCTACACCTTC	CASSPRTGAGPLFNYGYTF